These 8 T cell receptor beta chains were all obtained from the same sample, sequenced in a study of T cell changes during pregnancy in multiple sclerosis. Produced via immunoSEQ multiplex PCR; TCRdb's table is partial and in-frame only. The sample includes roughly 50,000 clones, approximately 92% of them seen just once. Sequenced material: CD4+ T cells from peripheral blood mononuclear cells, taken in the third trimester of pregnancy. The receptors shown here come from a female donor with multiple sclerosis, enrolled in a pregnancy study.

DNA for the CDR3: TGTGCCAGCAGCCCTTTAGTTGGTTCCTACAATGAGCAGTTCTTC. The encoded protein is CASSPLVGSYNEQFF. This chain uses TRBV14 with TRBJ2-1, with D unclear. Trimming removed 4 bases at V and 1 base at J, with 11 bases between. The CDR3 sequence is 15 residues long. Germline V gene data show CDR1 as SGHDN and CDR2 as FVKESK.

The CDR3: CASSLMGSLNYGYTF. The CDR3 region has the DNA TGTGCCAGCAGCTTGATGGGCAGTTTAAACTATGGCTACACCTTC. The chain is built from TRBV5-5 and TRBJ1-2; D is unresolved. CDR3 length: 15 amino acids. Germline V gene data show CDR1 as SGHKS and CDR2 as YYEKEE (reference sequence). Trimming left V 1 base short and J 2 bases short, with 12 bases between.

This chain links TRBV6-6 with TRBJ1-1, with TRBD1 as a possible D gene (6 bases). Germline CDR1 is MNHNY and CDR2 is SVGAGI (reference sequence). The CDR3 is 16 amino acids. V dropped 0 bases and J dropped 4 bases, with 15 bases sitting between them. Written as DNA, the CDR3 is TGTGCCAGCAGTTACTCGACAAGGGGGAGTACCACTGAAGCTTTCTTT. Translated, it gives CASSYSTRGSTTEAFF.

This clone occurred once. This chain links TRBV5-4 with TRBJ1-1; TRBD1 might be the D (6 bases). V was shortened by 4 bases and J by 3 bases, with 16 bases between the two germline ends. Germline V CDR1 and CDR2: SGHNT, YYREEE (reference sequence). The CDR3 contains 15 residues. The DNA for the CDR3 is TGTGCCAGCAGCATTCCTACGGGGGGGCACACTGAAGCTTTCTTT. It is translated as CASSIPTGGHTEAFF. Full variable domain (remainder filled in from reference TRBV5-4 and TRBJ1-1): ETGVTQSPTHLIKTRGQQVTLRCSSQSGHNTVSWYQQALGQGPQFIFQYYREEENGRGNFPPRFSGLQFPNYSSELNVNALELDDSALYLCASSIPTGGHTEAFFGQGTRLTVV.

V usage is TRBV2 and J usage is TRBJ2-5, with 7 bases that match TRBD1. V was pared by 8 bases and J by 5 bases, with 11 bases of the junction left unmatched. The CDR3 is 14 residues long. Germline values: CDR1 SNHLY, CDR2 FYNNEI. The CDR3 loop is CASGTGAAGETQYF. CDR3 sequence (DNA): TGTGCCAGCGGAACAGGGGCGGCAGGCGAGACCCAGTACTTC.

The chain has TRBV5-1 and TRBJ2-7, with 11 nucleotides matching TRBD2. Germline V gives CDR1 SGHRS, CDR2 YFSETQ. The CDR3 sequence is 20 residues long. The trim removed 0 bases at V and 2 bases at J, leaving 16 bases unmatched. CDR3 sequence reads: CASSLGPSGRTQRSTYEQYF. The CDR3 DNA is TGCGCCAGCAGCTTGGGTCCTAGCGGGAGGACCCAACGTAGCACCTACGAGCAGTACTTC. The full variable domain, rest sourced from reference TRBV5-1 and TRBJ2-7, is KAGVTQTPRYLIKTRGQQVTLSCSPISGHRSVSWYQQTPGQGLQFLFEYFSETQRNKGNFPGRFSGRQFSNSRSEMNVSTLELGDSALYLCASSLGPSGRTQRSTYEQYFGPGTRLTVT.

The chain has TRBV10-1 and TRBJ1-2, with 7 nucleotides matching TRBD1. The CDR3 loop spans 13 amino acids. CDR1 is WNHNN, CDR2 SYGVQD, per germline (reference sequence). V trimming: 6 bases; J trimming: 4 bases; junction bases outside the gene matches: 5. The CDR3 sequence is CASRGTDSYGYTF. In DNA form, the CDR3 reads TGCGCCAGCAGGGGGACAGACTCCTATGGCTACACCTTC.

This clone was detected once. V is TRBV5-1 and J is TRBJ2-7; 10 bases map to TRBD1. The ends lost 1 base at V and 2 bases at J; junction bases unmatched: 9. This CDR3 spans 17 amino acids. Germline CDR1 reads SGHRS; CDR2 reads YFSETQ. CDR3 nucleotides: TGCGCCAGCAGCTTGTTTGGGGCCGGGACAGGGGCCTACGAGCAGTACTTC. Protein: CASSLFGAGTGAYEQYF.